Following are 30 T cell receptor beta chains from one sample sequenced in a study of T cell responses to AZD1222 COVID-19 vaccine. TCRdb's table, derived via immunoSEQ multiplex PCR, lists solely in-frame clones and lacks some. The profile shows 190,000 or so clones, 70% to 90% of them singletons. The source was peripheral blood, collected 28 days after the second AZD1222 dose. The receptor set was obtained from an adult who received the AZD1222 COVID-19 vaccine.

V gene TRBV30 combines with J gene TRBJ1-1; maybe TRBD1 (5 bases). In germline, CDR1 is GTSNPN, CDR2 SVGIG (reference sequence). This CDR3 contains 13 residues. Trimming stripped 4 bases from V and 3 bases from J, with 12 bases between. In nucleotides, the CDR3 is TGTGCCTGGAAAAGGGGACCTGACACTGAAGCTTTCTTT. Amino acid sequence: CAWKRGPDTEAFF.

This chain links TRBV28 with TRBJ2-7; TRBD1 might be the D (5 bases). The germline V gene encodes CDR1 MDHEN and CDR2 SYDVKM. This CDR3 spans 15 amino acids. V was pared by 5 bases and J by 3 bases, with 17 bases between. CDR3 in DNA: TGTGCCAGCAGTCAACGGACACTCCTCTACTACGAGCAGTACTTC. Protein sequence: CASSQRTLLYYEQYF.

This sequence joins TRBV6-5 and TRBJ1-5, with TRBD1 matching 10 bases. This CDR3 has 15 amino acids. The trim removed 3 bases at V and 8 bases at J, leaving 7 bases unmatched. The germline V gene has CDR1 MNHEY and CDR2 SVGAGI. Here the CDR3 reads CASSYRTGTGEPQHF. DNA for the CDR3: TGTGCCAGCAGTTATAGAACAGGGACAGGGGAGCCCCAGCATTTT.

The chain carries TRBV5-6 and TRBJ2-5; 14 bases map to TRBD2. Germline V lookup: CDR1 SGHDT, CDR2 YYEEEE. CDR3 length: 15 residues. Trimming took 4 bases from V and 3 from J; bases not matched to a gene: 2. The CDR3: CASSRGLAGEETQYF. CDR3 DNA: TGTGCCAGCAGCCGGGGACTAGCGGGAGAAGAGACCCAGTACTTC.

The rearrangement links TRBV20-1 to TRBJ2-3; weak D call: TRBD2 (6 bases). The CDR3 consists of 12 residues. Trimming pared 3 bases from V and 6 bases from J, leaving 10 bases between. The germline V gene has CDR1 DFQATT and CDR2 SNEGSKA (reference sequence). The CDR3 DNA sequence: TGCAGTGCTAGTGGGACTCTCGATACGCAGTATTTT. As protein: CSASGTLDTQYF.

The rearrangement joins TRBV28 to TRBJ2-5, with D hard to call. Germline loops: CDR1 MDHEN, CDR2 SYDVKM. Trimming shortened V by 4 bases and J by 4 bases, and 4 bases separated the two germline ends. The length of the CDR3 is 11 residues. The CDR3 DNA reads TGTGCCAGCAGTTGGGGAGAGACCCAGTACTTC. Translated, it gives CASSWGETQYF.

The CDR3 reads CASSSFTGNTEAFF. The CDR3 DNA reads TGTGCCAGCAGTTCTTTCACAGGGAACACTGAAGCTTTCTTT. The rearrangement uses TRBV6-5 and TRBJ1-1, with TRBD1 as a possible D gene (5 bases). The CDR3 loop spans 14 amino acids. Trimming stripped 4 bases from V and 1 base from J, with 10 bases between. Germline V gives CDR1 MNHEY, CDR2 SVGAGI.

This clone was detected only a few times. This sequence joins TRBV27 and TRBJ2-3; the D is unclear. There are 15 residues in the CDR3. Germline V gene lookup returns CDR1 MNHEY and CDR2 SMNVEV (reference sequence). Trimming shortened V by 2 bases and J by 2 bases, and 11 bases separated the two germline ends. For the CDR3, the DNA is TGTGCCAGCAGTTTAACGCGCGTCCTCACAGATACGCAGTATTTT. It codes for CASSLTRVLTDTQYF.

The chain links TRBV6-2 or TRBV6-3 to TRBJ1-3; 8 bases are a match to TRBD1. Germline loops: CDR1 MNHEY, CDR2 SVGEGT. There are 17 residues in the CDR3. J lost 0 bases, V lost 2 bases, and 6 bases had no gene match. The DNA for the CDR3 is TGTGCCAGCAGTTACGCCTGGGGACAGGACTCTGGAAACACCATATATTTT. Protein sequence: CASSYAWGQDSGNTIYF.

This clone was detected a few times. The genes are TRBV20-1 and TRBJ1-2, with a tentative D call TRBD1 (5 bases). Looked up from germline, CDR1 is DFQATT and CDR2 is SNEGSKA (reference sequence). V was shortened by 6 bases and J by 8 bases, with 13 bases between the two germline ends. The CDR3 runs 11 residues. This CDR3 reads CSAPPGFGYTF. The CDR3 DNA follows: TGCAGTGCCCCCCCAGGGTTCGGCTACACCTTC.

This clone was seen once. V gene TRBV28 combines with J gene TRBJ1-2; D is undetermined. The CDR3 loop spans 10 amino acids. Germline CDR1 reads MDHEN; CDR2 reads SYDVKM. Trimming cost V 6 bases and J 2 bases, with 1 base left between them. CDR3 sequence (DNA): TGTGCCAGCAGGAACTATGGCTACACCTTC. Amino acids: CASRNYGYTF.

This clone was picked up a small number of times. The J gene is TRBJ2-6, the V gene TRBV27, with 7 bases aligning to TRBD1. Trimming took 3 bases from V and 0 from J; bases not matched to a gene: 8. The CDR3 spans 18 residues. The germline gives CDR1 MNHEY, CDR2 SMNVEV (reference sequence). Here the CDR3 reads CASSFSDRVVSGANVLTF. Here the CDR3 DNA reads TGTGCCAGCAGTTTCTCCGACAGGGTGGTCTCTGGGGCCAACGTCCTGACTTTC.

The chain recombines TRBV7-2 with TRBJ2-6; 13 bases are shared with TRBD2. The CDR3 consists of 18 residues. After removal of 1 base from V and 0 bases from J, the junction contained 0 bases not matched to a gene. Germline lookup yields CDR1 SGHTA and CDR2 FQGNSA. As DNA, the CDR3 is TGTGCCAGCAGCTTAGGGACTAGCGGGAGCTCTGGGGCCAACGTCCTGACTTTC. As protein: CASSLGTSGSSGANVLTF.

The chain links TRBV7-8 to TRBJ1-5; TRBD1 aligns across 12 bases. This CDR3 comprises 14 residues. Germline assignment: CDR1 SGHVS and CDR2 FQNEAQ. The V segment lost 3 bases and the J segment 8 bases; nucleotides outside the gene matches: 2. Written as DNA, the CDR3 is TGTGCCAGCAGCTTGGGACAGGGGGCCGAGCCCCAGCATTTT. Its protein is CASSLGQGAEPQHF.

The V and J genes are TRBV6-6 and TRBJ2-5; TRBD2 might be the D (6 bases). Between the trimmed V and J ends, which lost 2 bases and 5 bases, there was a span of 18 bases. Per germline, CDR1 MNHNY and CDR2 SVGAGI (reference sequence). The CDR3 runs to 16 residues. The CDR3, as DNA: TGTGCCAGCAGTTACCCCCGGGACTCCCAGTCGGAGACCCAGTACTTC. It is translated as CASSYPRDSQSETQYF.

The V and J genes are TRBV5-1 and TRBJ1-5; the D gene is possibly TRBD1 (5 bases). V dropped 1 base and J dropped 0 bases, with 8 bases sitting between them. This CDR3 comprises 15 residues. CDR1 is SGHRS, CDR2 YFSETQ, per germline. The CDR3 sequence is CASSLWGISNQPQHF. The CDR3 DNA reads as TGCGCCAGCAGCTTGTGGGGCATTAGCAATCAGCCCCAGCATTTT.

The V and J genes are TRBV27 and TRBJ2-7; D unresolved. Germline V gene data show CDR1 as MNHEY and CDR2 as SMNVEV (reference sequence). V was trimmed by 3 bases and J by 2 bases, leaving 8 bases between them. The CDR3 runs 13 residues. Written as DNA, the CDR3 is TGTGCCAGCAGTTTCCACCCTACCTACGAGCAGTACTTC. This gives the protein CASSFHPTYEQYF.

The gene calls are TRBV6-5 and TRBJ2-7; 9 positions agree with TRBD2. Germline V gene lookup returns CDR1 MNHEY and CDR2 SVGAGI. The CDR3 is 14 residues long. V dropped 2 bases and J dropped 6; count of bases not matched to a gene: 5. The CDR3 DNA reads as TGTGCCAGCAGTTACAAGCGGGAGGATGGCGAGCAGTACTTC. This sequence encodes CASSYKREDGEQYF.

The V call is TRBV28, the J call TRBJ1-2, with D maybe TRBD1 (6 bases). Trimming removed 3 bases from V and 5 bases from J, with 19 bases in between. Germline V gene data show CDR1 as MDHEN and CDR2 as SYDVKM. This CDR3 spans 16 amino acids. The CDR3 reads CASSFPIGGAAYGYTF. The CDR3 bases are TGTGCCAGCAGTTTCCCAATTGGGGGGGCCGCTTATGGCTACACCTTC.

This chain joins TRBV7-2 and TRBJ2-7; 9 positions match TRBD2. Germline V lookup: CDR1 SGHTA, CDR2 FQGNSA. This CDR3 region has 15 residues. With 5 bases clipped from V and 4 bases from J, the junction kept 9 bases outside the gene matches. This CDR3 is CASSPSAGGVYEQYF. CDR3 nucleotide sequence: TGTGCCAGCAGCCCGTCAGCGGGAGGAGTTTACGAGCAGTACTTC.

The V gene is TRBV18, the J gene TRBJ2-1; D not certain. V lost 0 bases to trimming and J lost 10 bases, with 13 bases between them. The CDR3 totals 14 residues. Germline V CDR1 and CDR2: KGHSH, LQKENI. CDR3 DNA sequence: TGTGCCAGCTCACCACCGTCTGACCGATGGGAGCAGTTCTTC. Protein: CASSPPSDRWEQFF. Full variable domain (outside the CDR3, taken from reference TRBV18 and TRBJ2-1): NAGVMQNPRHLVRRRGQEARLRCSPMKGHSHVYWYRQLPEEGLKFMVYLQKENIIDESGMPKERFSAEFPKEGPSILRIQQVVRGDSAAYFCASSPPSDRWEQFFGPGTRLTVL.

CDR3 region: CASSFQDRSNSPLHF. In DNA form, the CDR3 reads TGTGCCAGCAGCTTTCAGGACAGGAGTAATTCACCCCTCCACTTT. The V call is TRBV5-4, the J call TRBJ1-6; 7 bases fit TRBD1. Germline V gives CDR1 SGHNT, CDR2 YYREEE (reference sequence). The J segment lost 6 bases and the V segment lost 2 bases, leaving 5 bases of the junction unmatched. The CDR3 contains 15 residues.

V is TRBV5-1 and J is TRBJ2-6; D not certain. Germline V gives CDR1 SGHRS, CDR2 YFSETQ. The CDR3 is 16 amino acids. V lost 0 bases and J lost 0, with 7 bases in between. The CDR3 nucleotides are TGCGCCAGCAGCTTGGGAGCGCACTCTGGGGCCAACGTCCTGACTTTC. Amino acid sequence: CASSLGAHSGANVLTF.

The chain combines TRBV19 with TRBJ2-7; D is undetermined. The germline V gene has CDR1 LNHDA and CDR2 SQIVND (reference sequence). Trimming pared 1 base from V and 1 base from J, leaving 5 bases between. CDR3 size: 13 residues. DNA of the CDR3: TGTGCCAGTAGTATAGGGTGGTCCTACGAGCAGTACTTC. Protein: CASSIGWSYEQYF.

The chain joins TRBV30 to TRBJ2-7; D ambiguous. V dropped 7 bases and J dropped 0 bases, with 7 bases sitting between them. The CDR3 has 11 amino acids. Germline values: CDR1 GTSNPN, CDR2 SVGIG (reference sequence). For the CDR3, the DNA is TGTGCCTCCACGAACTCCTACGAGCAGTACTTC. Its protein is CASTNSYEQYF. The whole variable domain, filled in from reference TRBV30 and TRBJ2-7, reads SQTIHQWPATLVQPVGSPLSLECTVEGTSNPNLYWYRQAAGRGLQLLFYSVGIGQISSEVPQNLSASRPQDRQFILSSKKLLLSDSGFYLCASTNSYEQYFGPGTRLTVT.

The table lists this clone with a few counts. The chain recombines TRBV18 with TRBJ1-1; D is unclear. Germline loops: CDR1 KGHSH, CDR2 LQKENI. The CDR3 covers 16 residues. Trimming shortened V by 1 base and J by 1 base, and 13 bases separated the two germline ends. CDR3 amino acids: CASSPRRRERNTEAFF. The CDR3 DNA sequence: TGTGCCAGCTCACCACGGCGACGGGAGAGGAACACTGAAGCTTTCTTT.

As to this clone: This specimen includes other DNA sequences encoding the same CDR3. This sequence joins TRBV30 and TRBJ2-7; the match to TRBD2 covers 8 bases. The CDR3 spans 12 residues. Trimming took 4 bases from V and 1 from J; bases not matched to a gene: 0. The germline V gene has CDR1 GTSNPN and CDR2 SVGIG (reference sequence). The DNA of the CDR3 is TGTGCCTGGACTAGCGGGTCCTACGAGCAGTACTTC. Protein: CAWTSGSYEQYF.

This clone was counted only a few times. The chain recombines TRBV6-2 or TRBV6-3 with TRBJ2-2; D unclear. The CDR3 has 14 residues. Trimming took off 3 bases at V and 5 bases at J, with 10 bases between the two ends. Germline V gene data show CDR1 as MNHEY and CDR2 as SVGEGT. As DNA, the CDR3 is TGTGCCAGCAGTTATCTTATGGGGACCGGGGAGCTGTTTTTT. It is translated as CASSYLMGTGELFF.

The gene calls are TRBV28 and TRBJ2-4; 9 positions agree with TRBD1. The V and J ends lost 10 bases and 3 bases, in that order; junction bases with no gene match: 10. The CDR3 is made up of 15 amino acids. Germline loops: CDR1 MDHEN, CDR2 SYDVKM. The CDR3 protein is CAIENRGPDKNIQYF. The CDR3 DNA reads as TGTGCCATCGAGAACAGGGGGCCCGACAAAAACATTCAGTACTTC.

V is TRBV10-3 and J is TRBJ1-3; D possibly corresponds to TRBD1 (5 bases). This CDR3 has 15 residues. Trimming removed 2 bases at V and 4 bases at J, with 12 bases between. The germline CDR1 and CDR2 sequences are ENHRY and SYGVKD. For the CDR3, the DNA is TGTGCCATCAGTGAGCAATGGGGGGGAGGAAACACCATATATTTT. This encodes CAISEQWGGGNTIYF.